This paragraph covers one TCR beta chain sequence. From the germline J gene comes the end of the CDR3, since the read stops 3 residues before it. This record comes from a study of T cells in women clearing cervical HPV infection. Study at large: No precancer developed; the control's incident HPV16 infection cleared within 12 months.

Germline CDR1 MNHNS, CDR2 SASEGT. After removal of 1 base from V and 5 bases from J, the junction contained 11 bases not matched to a gene. CDR3 length: 18 residues. Libraries were prepared by immunoSEQ multiplex PCR; TCRdb keeps only in-frame clonotypes and omits some of them. Its table records fewer than 30,000 clones. The rearrangement links TRBV6-1 to TRBJ2-5, with 12 bases lining up with TRBD2. The sample taken for sequencing was blood buffy coat. The receptor was derived from a woman between 18 and 70 years old with a cervical HPV16 infection that either progressed to CIN3+ or cleared (not recorded which). CDR3 loop: CASSEGRLAGAHRETQYF. The sequenced part of the CDR3 DNA is TGTGCCAGCAGTGAAGGTCGACTAGCGGGGGCCCACCGGGAGACC.